Listed below are T cell receptor beta chains from one sample, sequenced in a study of long-term antiretroviral therapy in people with HIV. TCRdb's table, derived via immunoSEQ multiplex PCR, lists solely in-frame clones and lacks some. Of fewer than 20,000 clones in the sample, approximately 80% are singletons; the top ten hold around 18%. The sequencing used unsorted PBMCs, collected 0.6 years after starting antiretroviral therapy. These receptor sequences come from a woman younger than 35 with HIV. The CDR3 runs from the conserved cysteine through the conserved F or W. The order of the fields is J gene, V gene, D gene, clone size, CDR3 DNA, CDR3 protein. A D gene is named only where the DNA matches it firmly. Clone size appears in some rows only: once, few, many, or a class for an expanded clone.

TRBJ2-7 TRBV4-2 - - TGTGCCAGCAGCCAAGTGCACCTCGACGAGCAGTACTTC CASSQVHLDEQYF
TRBJ1-2 TRBV7-2 TRBD1 - TGTGCCAGCAGCTTGGGGACAGACACATCATATGGCTACACCTTC CASSLGTDTSYGYTF
TRBJ2-2 TRBV7-9 - - TGTGCCAGCAGCTTAGTGAGGGGGACCACCACCGGGGAGCTGTTTTTT CASSLVRGTTTGELFF
TRBJ2-5 TRBV28 - - TGTGCCAGCAGTTTGGGCCCTCGGGTAGAGACCCAGTACTTC CASSLGPRVETQYF
TRBJ2-5 TRBV13 - few TGTGCCAGCAGCTTAAGTGCGGAGACCCAGTACTTC CASSLSAETQYF
TRBJ1-6 TRBV4-1 TRBD1 - TGCGCCAGCAGCCAAGATCGGACAGGGAGGGATTCACCCCTCCACTTT CASSQDRTGRDSPLHF
TRBJ2-1 TRBV15 TRBD2 - TGTGCCACCATGGGACTAGATGACAATGAGCAGTTCTTC CATMGLDDNEQFF
TRBJ2-7 TRBV5-6 TRBD2 - TGTGCCAGCAGCTCTGGCGGGGGGATCGAGCAGTACTTC CASSSGGGIEQYF
TRBJ2-1 TRBV2 TRBD2 - TGTGCCAGCAGTGAACCCGGCGGGGGGGCGAATGAGCAGTTCTTC CASSEPGGGANEQFF
TRBJ1-6 TRBV27 - - TGTGCCAGCAACGACAGGTGGGGGACCCTCCACTTT CASNDRWGTLHF
TRBJ1-2 TRBV25-1 TRBD1 - TGTGCCAGCAGTGCGTCGGACAGGCTAGACGGGGGCTACACCTTC CASSASDRLDGGYTF
TRBJ2-2 TRBV2 TRBD2 - TGTGCCAGCAGGCCGGGTAGCGGGATAAGGAACGGGGAGCTGTTTTTT CASRPGSGIRNGELFF
TRBJ1-1 TRBV6-5 - - TGTGCCAGCGCACTCCGGGGGCAGACTGAAGCTTTCTTT CASALRGQTEAFF
TRBJ1-5 TRBV19 - once TGTGCCAGTAGTCGAGCTAGCAATCAGCCCCAGCATTTT CASSRASNQPQHF
TRBJ1-2 TRBV7-9 TRBD1 - TGTGCCAGCAGCTTAGCGCATGTGACAGGGACAGGTGGCTACACCTTC CASSLAHVTGTGGYTF
TRBJ2-1 TRBV4-2 - - TGTGCCAGCAGCCAAGATAGGGGGCTAGCGGAATACAATGAGCAGTTCTTC CASSQDRGLAEYNEQFF
TRBJ1-1 TRBV5-1 TRBD1 few TGCGCCAGCAGCTTGAGAGACAGGGTCACTGAAGCTTTCTTT CASSLRDRVTEAFF
TRBJ2-7 TRBV15 - - TGTGCCACCAGCAGAGGGGGATATAGGCAGGGAGGCCACGAGCAGTACTTC CATSRGGYRQGGHEQYF
TRBJ1-1 TRBV6-5 - once TGTGCCAGCAGCCGAGGCGCGGGCACTGAAGCTTTCTTT CASSRGAGTEAFF
TRBJ2-1 TRBV19 TRBD2 - TGTGCCAACATTCTAGCGGGAGTTGACAATGAGCAGTTCTTC CANILAGVDNEQFF
TRBJ2-7 TRBV13 - - TGTGCCAGCAGCTTAGGTCCTAGCAGATACGAGCAGTACTTC CASSLGPSRYEQYF
TRBJ2-2 TRBV28 TRBD1 - TGTGCCAGCAGTTACAGGGGAAGCGGGGAGCTGTTTTTT CASSYRGSGELFF
TRBJ2-7 TRBV5-1 TRBD1 - TGCGCCAGCTCCCACGGGACAGGATTGGGATACTACGAGCAGTACTTC CASSHGTGLGYYEQYF
TRBJ1-6 TRBV6-5 - - TGTGCCAGCAGTCCTGGGGGGTATTCACCCCTCCACTTT CASSPGGYSPLHF
TRBJ2-3 TRBV6-1 - - TGTGCCACTAACACAGATACGCAGTATTTT CATNTDTQYF
TRBJ1-4 TRBV6-1 TRBD1 - TGTGCCAGCAGTGAATTCGTAAGGACAGGGAATGAAAAACTGTTTTTT CASSEFVRTGNEKLFF
TRBJ2-1 TRBV11-2 - - TGTGCCAGCCGCACGATCAGGGTTCTTGAGCAGTTCTTC CASRTIRVLEQFF
TRBJ1-2 TRBV6-1 - - TGTGCCAGCACCATCTCTTCTAACTATGGCTACACCTTC CASTISSNYGYTF
TRBJ2-7 TRBV15 - once TGTGCCACCCAGATTGCCGGGGGTTACGAGCAGTACTTC CATQIAGGYEQYF
TRBJ2-7 TRBV6-5 - few TGTGCCAGCAGTTACTCGCTTCTCGAGCAGTACTTC CASSYSLLEQYF
TRBJ1-1 TRBV2 TRBD1 few TGTGCCAGCAGCCCCGACAGGGGAGATCCCGAAGCTTTCTTT CASSPDRGDPEAFF
TRBJ2-7 TRBV11-2 - - TGTGCCAGCAGCTTAGATAAGTACGAGCAGTACTTC CASSLDKYEQYF
TRBJ1-1 TRBV18 - few TGTGCCAGCTCACCAACGGGACAATTGAACACTGAAGCTTTCTTT CASSPTGQLNTEAFF
TRBJ1-5 TRBV21-1 - - TGTGCCAGCACCTGGGGCAGGCCTGGGATAAATCAGCCCCAGCATTTT CASTWGRPGINQPQHF
TRBJ2-1 TRBV10-1 TRBD2 - TGCGCCAGCAGTGAGATTCTAGCGGGAGTCGGGTCAATGAATGAGCAGTTCTTC CASSEILAGVGSMNEQFF
TRBJ2-7 TRBV18 TRBD2 few TGTGCCAGCTCACCAGGATTCGCGGGAGCTCCCTCCTACGAGCAGTACTTC CASSPGFAGAPSYEQYF
TRBJ2-3 TRBV7-9 - - TGTGCCAGCAGCTTAATAGCGAATACGCAGTATTTT CASSLIANTQYF
TRBJ2-3 TRBV25-1 - - TGTGCCAGCCGGACACGCTCGGATACGCAGTATTTT CASRTRSDTQYF
TRBJ1-2 TRBV19 TRBD1 - TGTGCCACTTACAAATGGGACAGCCCTAACTATGGCTACACCTTC CATYKWDSPNYGYTF